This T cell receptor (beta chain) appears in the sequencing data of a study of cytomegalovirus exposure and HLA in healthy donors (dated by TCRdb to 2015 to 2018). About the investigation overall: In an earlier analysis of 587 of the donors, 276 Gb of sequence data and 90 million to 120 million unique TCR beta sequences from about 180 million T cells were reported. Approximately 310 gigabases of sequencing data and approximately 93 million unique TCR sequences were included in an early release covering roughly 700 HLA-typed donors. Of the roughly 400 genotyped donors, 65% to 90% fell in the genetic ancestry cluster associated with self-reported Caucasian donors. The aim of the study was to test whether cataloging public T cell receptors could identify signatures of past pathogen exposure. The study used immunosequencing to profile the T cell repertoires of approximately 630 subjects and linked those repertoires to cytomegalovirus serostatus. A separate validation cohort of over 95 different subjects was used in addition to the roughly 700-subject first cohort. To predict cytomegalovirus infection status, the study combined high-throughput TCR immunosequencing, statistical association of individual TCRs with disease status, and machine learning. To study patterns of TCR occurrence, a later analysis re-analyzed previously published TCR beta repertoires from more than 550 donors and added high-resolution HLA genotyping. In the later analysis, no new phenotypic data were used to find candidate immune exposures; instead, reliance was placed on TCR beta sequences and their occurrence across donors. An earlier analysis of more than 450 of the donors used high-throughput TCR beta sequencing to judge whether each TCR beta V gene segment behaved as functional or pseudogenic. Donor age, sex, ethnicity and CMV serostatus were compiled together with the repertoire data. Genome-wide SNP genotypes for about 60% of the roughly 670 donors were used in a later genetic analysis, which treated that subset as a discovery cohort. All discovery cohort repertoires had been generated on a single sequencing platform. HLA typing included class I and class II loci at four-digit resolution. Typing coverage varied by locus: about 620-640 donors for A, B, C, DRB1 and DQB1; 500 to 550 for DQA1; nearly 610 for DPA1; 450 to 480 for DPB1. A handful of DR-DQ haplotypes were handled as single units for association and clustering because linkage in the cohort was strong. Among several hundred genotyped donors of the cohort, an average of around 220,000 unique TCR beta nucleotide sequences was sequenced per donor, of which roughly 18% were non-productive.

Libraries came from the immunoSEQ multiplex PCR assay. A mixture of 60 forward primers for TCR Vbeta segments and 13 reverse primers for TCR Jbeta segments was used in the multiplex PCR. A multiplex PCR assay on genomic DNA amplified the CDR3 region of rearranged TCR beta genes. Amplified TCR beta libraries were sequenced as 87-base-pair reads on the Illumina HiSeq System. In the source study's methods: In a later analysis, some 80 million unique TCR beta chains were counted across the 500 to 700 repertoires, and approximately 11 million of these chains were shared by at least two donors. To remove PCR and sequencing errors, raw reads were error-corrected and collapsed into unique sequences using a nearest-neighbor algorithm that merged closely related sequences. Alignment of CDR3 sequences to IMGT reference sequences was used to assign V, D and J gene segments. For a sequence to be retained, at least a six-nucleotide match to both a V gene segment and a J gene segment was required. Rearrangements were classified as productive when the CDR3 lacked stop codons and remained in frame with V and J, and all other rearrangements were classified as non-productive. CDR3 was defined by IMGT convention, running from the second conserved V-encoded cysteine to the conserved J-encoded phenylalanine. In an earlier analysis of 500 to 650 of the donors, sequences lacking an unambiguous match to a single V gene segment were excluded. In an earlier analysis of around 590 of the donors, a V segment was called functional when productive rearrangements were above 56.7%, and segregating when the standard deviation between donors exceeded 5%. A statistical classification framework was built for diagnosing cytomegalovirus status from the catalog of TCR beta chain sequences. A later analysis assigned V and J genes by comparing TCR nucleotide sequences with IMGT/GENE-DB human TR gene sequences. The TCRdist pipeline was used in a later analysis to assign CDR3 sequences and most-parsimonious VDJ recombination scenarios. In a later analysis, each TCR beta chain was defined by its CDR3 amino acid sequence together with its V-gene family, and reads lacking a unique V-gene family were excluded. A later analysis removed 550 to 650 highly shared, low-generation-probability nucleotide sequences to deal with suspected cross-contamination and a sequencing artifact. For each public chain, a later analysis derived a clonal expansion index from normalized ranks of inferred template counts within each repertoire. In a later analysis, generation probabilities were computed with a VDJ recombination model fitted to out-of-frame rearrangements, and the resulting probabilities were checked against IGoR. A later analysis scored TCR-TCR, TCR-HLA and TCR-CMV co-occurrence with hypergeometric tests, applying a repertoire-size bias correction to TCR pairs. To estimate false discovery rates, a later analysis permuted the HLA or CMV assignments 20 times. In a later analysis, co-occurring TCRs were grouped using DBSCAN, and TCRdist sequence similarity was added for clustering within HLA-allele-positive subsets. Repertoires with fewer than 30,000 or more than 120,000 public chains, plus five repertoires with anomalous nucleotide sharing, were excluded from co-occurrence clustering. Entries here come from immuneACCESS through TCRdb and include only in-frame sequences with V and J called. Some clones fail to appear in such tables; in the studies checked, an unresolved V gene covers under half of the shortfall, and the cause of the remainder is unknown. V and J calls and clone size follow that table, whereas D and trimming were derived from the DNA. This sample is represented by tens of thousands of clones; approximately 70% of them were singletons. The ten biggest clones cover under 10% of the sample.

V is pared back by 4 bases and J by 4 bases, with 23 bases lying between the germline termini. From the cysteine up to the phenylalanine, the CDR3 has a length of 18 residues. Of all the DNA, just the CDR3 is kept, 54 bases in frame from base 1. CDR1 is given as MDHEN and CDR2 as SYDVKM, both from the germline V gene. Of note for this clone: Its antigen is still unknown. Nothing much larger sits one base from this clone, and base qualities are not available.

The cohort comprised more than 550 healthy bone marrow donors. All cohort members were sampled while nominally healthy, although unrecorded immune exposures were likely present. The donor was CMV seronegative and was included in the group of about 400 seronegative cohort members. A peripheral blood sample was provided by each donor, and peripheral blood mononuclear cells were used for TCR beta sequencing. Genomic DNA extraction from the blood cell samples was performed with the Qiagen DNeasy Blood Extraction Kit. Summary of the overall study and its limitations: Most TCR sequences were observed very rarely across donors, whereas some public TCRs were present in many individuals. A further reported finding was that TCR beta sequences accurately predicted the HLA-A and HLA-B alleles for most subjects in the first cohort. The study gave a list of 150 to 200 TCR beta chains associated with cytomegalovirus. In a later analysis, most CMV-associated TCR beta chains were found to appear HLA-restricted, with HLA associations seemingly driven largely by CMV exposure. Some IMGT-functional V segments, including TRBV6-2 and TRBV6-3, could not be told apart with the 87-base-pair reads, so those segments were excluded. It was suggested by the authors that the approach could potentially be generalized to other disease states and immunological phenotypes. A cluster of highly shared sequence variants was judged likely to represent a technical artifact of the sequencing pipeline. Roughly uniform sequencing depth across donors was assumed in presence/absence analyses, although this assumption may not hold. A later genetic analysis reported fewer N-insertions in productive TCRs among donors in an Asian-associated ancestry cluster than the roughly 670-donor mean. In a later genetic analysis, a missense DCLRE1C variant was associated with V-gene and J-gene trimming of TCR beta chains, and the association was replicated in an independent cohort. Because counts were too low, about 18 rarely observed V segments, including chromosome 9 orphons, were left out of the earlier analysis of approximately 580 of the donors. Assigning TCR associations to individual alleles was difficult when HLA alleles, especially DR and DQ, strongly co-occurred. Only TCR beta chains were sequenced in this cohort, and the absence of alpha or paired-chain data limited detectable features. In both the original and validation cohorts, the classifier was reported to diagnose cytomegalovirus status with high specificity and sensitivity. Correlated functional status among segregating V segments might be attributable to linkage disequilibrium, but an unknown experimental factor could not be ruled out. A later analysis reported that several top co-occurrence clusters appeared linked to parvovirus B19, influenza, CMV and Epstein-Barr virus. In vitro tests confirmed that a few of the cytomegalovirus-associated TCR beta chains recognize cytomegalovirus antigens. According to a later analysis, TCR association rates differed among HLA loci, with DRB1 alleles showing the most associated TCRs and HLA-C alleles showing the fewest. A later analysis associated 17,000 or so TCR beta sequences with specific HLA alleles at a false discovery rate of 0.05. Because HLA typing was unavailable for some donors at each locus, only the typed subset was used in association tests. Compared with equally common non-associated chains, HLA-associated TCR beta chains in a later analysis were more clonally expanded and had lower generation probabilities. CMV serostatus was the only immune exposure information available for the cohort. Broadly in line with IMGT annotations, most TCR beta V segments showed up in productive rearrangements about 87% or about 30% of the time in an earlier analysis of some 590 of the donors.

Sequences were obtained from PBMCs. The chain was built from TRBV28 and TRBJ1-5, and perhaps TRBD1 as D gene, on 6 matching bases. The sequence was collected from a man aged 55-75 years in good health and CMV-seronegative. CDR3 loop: CASSSVAAGGGRNQPQHF. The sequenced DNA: TGTGCCAGCAGTTCCGTCGCGGCGGGGGGCGGACGAAATCAGCCCCAGCATTTT.